These T cell receptor beta chains were read from a single sample in a study of T cell responses to AZD1222 COVID-19 vaccine. TCRdb keeps only in-frame clones here, not all; method: immunoSEQ multiplex PCR. Of approximately 140,000 clones in the sample, roughly 90% are singletons; the top ten hold less than 5%. The material sequenced was peripheral blood, taken 28 days after the second AZD1222 dose. Receptors originate from an adult who received the AZD1222 COVID-19 vaccine. Each CDR3 is given with its conserved first and last residue. D genes are given only for firm matches. Not all rows give a size; the values are once, few, many and, for expanded clones, a class.

clone_size,d_call,j_call,v_call,cdr3_nt,cdr3_aa
-,-,TRBJ2-2,TRBV19,TGTGCCAGTAGTATCTCGGCGGGTCTCAACACCGGGGAGCTGTTTTTT,CASSISAGLNTGELFF
-,TRBD2,TRBJ2-1,TRBV9,TGTGCCAGCAGCGCGACACTAGCGTCGACCTACAATGAGCAGTTCTTC,CASSATLASTYNEQFF
-,-,TRBJ2-5,TRBV7-7,TGTGCCAGCAGCTTAATCCGGGCCAATTCCCAGACCCAGTACTTC,CASSLIRANSQTQYF
-,-,TRBJ2-5,TRBV28,TGTGCCAGCAGAGCCAGGCCCGTGGAAAAGCGGGTTCAAGAGACCCAGTACTTC,CASRARPVEKRVQETQYF
-,-,TRBJ1-1,TRBV5-1,TGCGCCAGCAGTGCCGGGCCAAACACTGAAGCTTTCTTT,CASSAGPNTEAFF
-,-,TRBJ1-3,TRBV6-5,TGTGCCAGCAGTTACACAGGTGGAAACACCATATATTTT,CASSYTGGNTIYF
once,-,TRBJ2-6,TRBV24-1,TGTGCCACCAGTGAGGGACGTCGCTCTGGGGCCAACGTCCTGACTTTC,CATSEGRRSGANVLTF
-,TRBD2,TRBJ2-5,TRBV6-2/TRBV6-3,TGTGCCAGCAGTTACCTTCTAGCGGGAGGGGAGACCCAGTACTTC,CASSYLLAGGETQYF
-,-,TRBJ1-3,TRBV12-3/TRBV12-4,TGTGCCAGCAGTGGGACGACTGGAAACACCATATATTTT,CASSGTTGNTIYF
-,-,TRBJ2-1,TRBV6-2/TRBV6-3,TGTGCCAGCAGTTACCCCGGACAGATGTACAATGAGCAGTTCTTC,CASSYPGQMYNEQFF
-,-,TRBJ2-6,TRBV7-3,TGTGCCAGCAGCTTACGCCCTCTGTCGTCTGGGGCCAACGTCCTGACTTTC,CASSLRPLSSGANVLTF
-,-,TRBJ1-1,TRBV12-3/TRBV12-4,TGTGCCAGTAGTCCGGCGAACACTGAAGCTTTCTTT,CASSPANTEAFF
-,TRBD2,TRBJ2-7,TRBV24-1,TGTGCCACCAGCTGCGGACTAGCGGGATACTACGAGCAGTACTTC,CATSCGLAGYYEQYF
-,-,TRBJ1-5,TRBV6-5,TGTGCCAGCACTAATCCTAGGGGGCCCCAGCATTTT,CASTNPRGPQHF
-,-,TRBJ1-1,TRBV19,TGTGCCAGTAGTATTCTCTTAGGGGAGACTGAAGCTTTCTTT,CASSILLGETEAFF
-,-,TRBJ2-1,TRBV19,TGTGCCAGTAGTATTTCGGAGGGCCCCTACAATGAGCAGTTCTTC,CASSISEGPYNEQFF
-,-,TRBJ2-5,TRBV28,TGTGCCAGCAGTTTATTTTCAGAGACCCAGTACTTC,CASSLFSETQYF
-,-,TRBJ1-3,TRBV27,TGTGCCAGCAGCTTCAGGGATGGAAACACCATATATTTT,CASSFRDGNTIYF
-,TRBD1,TRBJ1-2,TRBV4-3,TGCGCCAGCAGCCAAGACAGGGGGACTAACTATGGCTACACCTTC,CASSQDRGTNYGYTF
-,-,TRBJ2-1,TRBV19,TGTGCCAGTAGTATTGGCGGGGATCGGTCCTACAATGAGCAGTTCTTC,CASSIGGDRSYNEQFF
-,-,TRBJ1-1,TRBV20-1,TGCAGTGCTAGTAACCCCCGTTCGGAGGTTGAAGCTTTCTTT,CSASNPRSEVEAFF
-,TRBD2,TRBJ2-1,TRBV7-8,TGTGCCAGCAGCTTATTGACTAGCGGGATGGATGAGCAGTTCTTC,CASSLLTSGMDEQFF
-,TRBD2,TRBJ2-3,TRBV7-3,TGTGCCAGCAGCCGGGACTATAGCACAGATACGCAGTATTTT,CASSRDYSTDTQYF
once,-,TRBJ1-5,TRBV21-1,TGTGCCAGCAGCAATAGTTTTGTCCAGCCCCCAACAAATCAGCCCCAGCATTTT,CASSNSFVQPPTNQPQHF
-,-,TRBJ1-1,TRBV2,TGTGCCAGCAGTGATGTAGTAATAAACACTGAAGCTTTCTTT,CASSDVVINTEAFF
-,TRBD1,TRBJ2-2,TRBV5-6,TGTGCCAGCAGCCCCCCGGGACAGGGAGAGACCGGGGAGCTGTTTTTT,CASSPPGQGETGELFF
-,-,TRBJ2-2,TRBV9,TGTGCCAGCAGCGTAGGTGGGACTTATAACACCGGGGAGCTGTTTTTT,CASSVGGTYNTGELFF